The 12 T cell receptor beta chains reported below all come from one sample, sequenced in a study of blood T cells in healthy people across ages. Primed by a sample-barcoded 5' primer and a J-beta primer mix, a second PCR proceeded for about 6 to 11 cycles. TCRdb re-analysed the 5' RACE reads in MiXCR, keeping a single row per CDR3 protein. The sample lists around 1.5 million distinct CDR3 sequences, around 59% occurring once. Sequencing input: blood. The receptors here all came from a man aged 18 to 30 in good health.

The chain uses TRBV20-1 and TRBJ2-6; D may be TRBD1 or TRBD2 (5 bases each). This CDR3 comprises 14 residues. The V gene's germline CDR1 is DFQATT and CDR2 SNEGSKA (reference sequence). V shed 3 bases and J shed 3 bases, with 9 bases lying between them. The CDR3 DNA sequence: TGCAGTGCTAGTTCGGGGCATGGGGCCAACGTCCTGACTTTC. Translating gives CSASSGHGANVLTF.

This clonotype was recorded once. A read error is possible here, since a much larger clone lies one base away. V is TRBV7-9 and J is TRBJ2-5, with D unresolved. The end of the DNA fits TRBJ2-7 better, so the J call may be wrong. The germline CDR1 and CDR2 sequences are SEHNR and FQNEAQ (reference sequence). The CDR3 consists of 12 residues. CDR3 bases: TGTGCCAGCAACTTAGAACCCTACGAGCAGTACTTC. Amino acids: CASNLEPYEQYF.

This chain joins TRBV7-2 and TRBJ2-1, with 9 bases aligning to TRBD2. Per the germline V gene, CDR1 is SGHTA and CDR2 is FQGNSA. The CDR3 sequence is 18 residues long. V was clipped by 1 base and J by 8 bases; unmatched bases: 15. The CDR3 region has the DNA TGTACCAGCAGCTTAGAGAGATCGCGGGGGGGCATTGGGCATGAGCAGTTCTTC. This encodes CTSSLERSRGGIGHEQFF.

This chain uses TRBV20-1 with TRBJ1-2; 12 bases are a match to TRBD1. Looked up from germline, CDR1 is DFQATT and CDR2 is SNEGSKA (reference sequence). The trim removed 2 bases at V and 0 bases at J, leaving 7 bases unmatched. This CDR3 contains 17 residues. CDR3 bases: TGCAGTGCTAGAACGTTCGGGACAGGGGGCTCTAACTATGGCTACACCTTC. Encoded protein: CSARTFGTGGSNYGYTF.

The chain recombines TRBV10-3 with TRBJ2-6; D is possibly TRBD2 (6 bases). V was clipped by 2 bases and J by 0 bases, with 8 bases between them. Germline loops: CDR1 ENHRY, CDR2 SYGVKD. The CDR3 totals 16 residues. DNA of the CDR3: TGTGCCATCAGTGAGGGCGGGGACTCTGGGGCCAACGTCCTGACTTTC. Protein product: CAISEGGDSGANVLTF.

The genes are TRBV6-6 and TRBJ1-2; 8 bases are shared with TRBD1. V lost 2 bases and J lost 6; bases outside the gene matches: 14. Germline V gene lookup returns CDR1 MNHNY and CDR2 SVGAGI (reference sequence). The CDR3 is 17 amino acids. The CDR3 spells CASSYAGQGALINGYTF. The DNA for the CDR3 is TGTGCCAGCAGTTACGCGGGGCAGGGGGCGCTCATAAATGGCTACACCTTC.

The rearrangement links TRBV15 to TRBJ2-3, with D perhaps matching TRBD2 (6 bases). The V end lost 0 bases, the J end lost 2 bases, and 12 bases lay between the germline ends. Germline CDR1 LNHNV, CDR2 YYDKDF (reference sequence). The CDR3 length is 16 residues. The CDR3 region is CATSREAGFTTDTQYF. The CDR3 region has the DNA TGTGCCACCAGCAGAGAGGCGGGGTTTACCACAGATACGCAGTATTTT.

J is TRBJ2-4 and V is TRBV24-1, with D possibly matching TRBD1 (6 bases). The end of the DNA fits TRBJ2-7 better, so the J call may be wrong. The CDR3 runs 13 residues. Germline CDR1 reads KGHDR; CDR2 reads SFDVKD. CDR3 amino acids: CATSDLGGYEQYF. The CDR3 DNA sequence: TGTGCCACCAGTGATTTAGGGGGTTACGAGCAGTACTTC.

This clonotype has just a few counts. The CDR3 bases are TGTGCCACCAGTAACAGGGGCTGGTCTAGCGGGAGCTACGAGCAGTACTTC. Amino acids: CATSNRGWSSGSYEQYF. The V and J genes are TRBV15 and TRBJ2-7; TRBD2 aligns across 10 bases. Trimming cost V 6 bases and J 3 bases; bases outside gene matches: 14. The CDR3 is made up of 17 amino acids. Germline V gene data show CDR1 as LNHNV and CDR2 as YYDKDF (reference sequence).

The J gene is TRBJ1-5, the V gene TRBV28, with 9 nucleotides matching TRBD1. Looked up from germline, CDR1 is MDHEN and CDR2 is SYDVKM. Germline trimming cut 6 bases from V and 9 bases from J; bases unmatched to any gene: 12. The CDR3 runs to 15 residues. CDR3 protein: CASSPTGGSVWPQHF. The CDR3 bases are TGTGCCAGCAGCCCCACAGGGGGCAGCGTTTGGCCCCAGCATTTT.

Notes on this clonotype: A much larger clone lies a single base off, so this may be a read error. The DNA for the CDR3 is TGTGCCGGGAGTGTAGGACCGGATACGCAGTATTTT. This gives the protein CAGSVGPDTQYF. The chain recombines TRBV30 with TRBJ2-3, with D possibly being TRBD2 (5 bases). The CDR3 sequence is 12 residues long. CDR1 and CDR2 from the germline V gene are GTSNPN and SVGIG (reference sequence).

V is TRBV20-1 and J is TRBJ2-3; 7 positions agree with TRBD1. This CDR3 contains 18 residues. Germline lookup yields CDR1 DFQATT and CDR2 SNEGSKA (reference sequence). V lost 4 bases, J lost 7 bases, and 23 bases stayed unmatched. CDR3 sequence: CSATFPEQTTSRGNTQYF. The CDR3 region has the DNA TGCAGTGCTACCTTCCCCGAACAGACTACCAGCAGGGGGAATACGCAGTATTTT.